This TCR beta chain is drawn from a study of T cell repertoires in cytomegalovirus infection. Overall study: Well-studied HLA-B-restricted epitopes and recently identified HLA-C-restricted epitopes of CMV were both used in the study. Public TCR beta signature analysis indicated the presence of both CMV infection and matching HLA type.

This clonotype showed up just a few times. Its antigen is currently unknown. Study-level results: Summed frequency of public TCR beta families distinguished CMV carriers with the relevant HLA. The ex vivo response was dominated by HLA-C-restricted CMV-specific TCR beta clonotypes.

V dropped 2 bases and J dropped 4 bases, with 12 bases sitting between them. CDR3 length: 15 amino acids. CDR1 is MNHEY and CDR2 is SVGAGI in the germline V gene. Via MiXCR, TCRdb re-called the reads, giving one row per CDR3 protein. The repertoire includes roughly 100,000 distinct CDR3 sequences, roughly 39% of them detected once, and approximately 69% sits in the top ten. The chain carries TRBV6-5 and TRBJ2-1; D is undetermined. This clonotype was obtained from a human donor in good health (CMV status not recorded). Some clones in this sample may be carry-over from other donors' samples. The sample was CD8+ T cells from cultured PBMCs, taken from culture after CMV antigen stimulation. The CDR3 spells CASSYGRPRYNEQFF. The CDR3 DNA sequence: TGTGCCAGCAGTTACGGGCGGCCCAGGTACAATGAGCAGTTCTTC.